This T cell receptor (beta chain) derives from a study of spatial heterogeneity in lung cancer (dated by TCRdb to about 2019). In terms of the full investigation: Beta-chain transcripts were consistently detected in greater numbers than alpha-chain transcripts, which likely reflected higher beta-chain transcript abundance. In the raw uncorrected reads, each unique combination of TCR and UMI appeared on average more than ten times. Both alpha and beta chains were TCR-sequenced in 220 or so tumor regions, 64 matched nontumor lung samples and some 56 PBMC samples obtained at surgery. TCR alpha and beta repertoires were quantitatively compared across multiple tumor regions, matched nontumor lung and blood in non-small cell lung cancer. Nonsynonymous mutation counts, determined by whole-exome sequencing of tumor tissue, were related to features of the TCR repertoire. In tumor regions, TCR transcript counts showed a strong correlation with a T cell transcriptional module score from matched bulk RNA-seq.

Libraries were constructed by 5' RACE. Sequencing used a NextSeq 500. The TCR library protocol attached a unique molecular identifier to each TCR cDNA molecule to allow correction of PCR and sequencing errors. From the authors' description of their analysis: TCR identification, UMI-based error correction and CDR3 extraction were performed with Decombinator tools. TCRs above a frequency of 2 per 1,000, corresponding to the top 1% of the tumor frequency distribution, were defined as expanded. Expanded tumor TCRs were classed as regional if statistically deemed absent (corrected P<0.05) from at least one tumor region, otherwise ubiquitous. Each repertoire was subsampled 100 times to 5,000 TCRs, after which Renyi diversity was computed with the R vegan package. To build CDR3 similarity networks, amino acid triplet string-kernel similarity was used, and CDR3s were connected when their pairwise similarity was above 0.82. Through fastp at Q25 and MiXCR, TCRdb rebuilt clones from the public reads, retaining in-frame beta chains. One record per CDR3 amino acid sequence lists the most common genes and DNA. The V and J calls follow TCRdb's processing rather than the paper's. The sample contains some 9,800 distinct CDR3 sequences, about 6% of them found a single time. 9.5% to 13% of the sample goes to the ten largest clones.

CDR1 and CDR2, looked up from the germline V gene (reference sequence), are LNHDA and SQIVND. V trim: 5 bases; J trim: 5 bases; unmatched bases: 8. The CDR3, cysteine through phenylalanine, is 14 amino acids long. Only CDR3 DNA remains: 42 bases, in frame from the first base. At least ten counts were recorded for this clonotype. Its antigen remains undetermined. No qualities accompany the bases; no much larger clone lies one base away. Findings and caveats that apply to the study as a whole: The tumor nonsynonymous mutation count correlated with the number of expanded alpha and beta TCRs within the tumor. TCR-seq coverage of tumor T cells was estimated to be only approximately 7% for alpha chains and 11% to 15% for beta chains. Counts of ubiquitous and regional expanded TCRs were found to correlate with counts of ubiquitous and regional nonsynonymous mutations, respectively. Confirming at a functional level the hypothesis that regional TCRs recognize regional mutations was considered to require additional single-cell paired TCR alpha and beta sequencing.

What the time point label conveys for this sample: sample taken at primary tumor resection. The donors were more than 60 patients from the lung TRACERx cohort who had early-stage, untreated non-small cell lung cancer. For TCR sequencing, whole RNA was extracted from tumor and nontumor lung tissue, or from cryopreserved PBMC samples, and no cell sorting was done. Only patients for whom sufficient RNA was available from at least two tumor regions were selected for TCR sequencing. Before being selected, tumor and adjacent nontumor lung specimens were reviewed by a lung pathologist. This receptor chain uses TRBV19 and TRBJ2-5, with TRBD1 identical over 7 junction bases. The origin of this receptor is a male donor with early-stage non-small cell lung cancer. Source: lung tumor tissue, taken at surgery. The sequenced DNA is TGTGCCAGTAGTTTCCACAGGGGTTTGGAGACCCAGTACTTC. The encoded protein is CASSFHRGLETQYF.